The present entry profiles one T cell receptor (beta chain) with its context. Its antigen is unidentified. The data belong to a study of vaccination and CD4 T cells after COVID-19. Notes on the study in general: Analysis of convalescent patients found that 304 of 307 vaccine-specific clones were spike mono-reactive.

The treatment: roughly 10-day PBMC culture with coronavirus spike peptide pools or control peptides (ViraFEST assay). In germline, CDR1 is MDHEN, CDR2 SYDVKM. Germline trimming cut 7 bases from V and 0 bases from J; bases unmatched to any gene: 3. This CDR3 has 14 residues. Cultured CD4+ T cell DNA underwent sequencing with the Oncomine TCR Beta short-read assay. From the PCR reads, TCRdb called clonotypes with MiXCR, one entry per CDR3 protein. This table holds 15,000 to 20,000 distinct CDR3 sequences, approximately 28% found once. This chain links TRBV28 with TRBJ2-5; TRBD1 matches 9 bases. This TCR derives from a human donor with COVID-19. Sequenced sample: cultured CD4+ T cells from blood. The CDR3 loop reads CASKGTGYQETQYF. The CDR3, as DNA: TGTGCCAGCAAAGGGACAGGGTACCAAGAGACCCAGTACTTC.